Listed below are T cell receptor beta chains from one sample, sequenced in a study of radiation and T cells in renal cell carcinoma. The protocol was immunoSEQ multiplex PCR, while the TCRdb copy is restricted to in-frame clones and leaves out a portion. The repertoire includes about 150,000 clones, roughly 89% of them detected once, and about an eighth sits in the top ten. The source material was blood, sampled from a patient whose treatment included radiotherapy and nephrectomy. These receptor sequences come from a woman between 45 and 65 years old with renal cell carcinoma. Each CDR3 is given with its conserved first and last residue. Each record gives: J gene, D gene, clone size, V gene, CDR3 DNA, CDR3 protein. A D gene is named only where the DNA matches it firmly. A clone size is listed for some rows: how often the clone was seen (once, few, many), or a class if it is expanded.

TRBJ1-3 TRBD1 - TRBV9 TGTGCCAGCAGCGAGGGGACAGGGAGTATTTCGGGAAACACCATATATTTT CASSEGTGSISGNTIYF
TRBJ2-5 TRBD2 - TRBV5-4 TGTGCCAGCAGCTCGGGGGGGGAGACCCAGTACTTC CASSSGGETQYF
TRBJ2-5 TRBD1 - TRBV7-3 TGTGCCAGCAGCCCCGACAGGGCTGAGGAGACCCAGTACTTC CASSPDRAEETQYF
TRBJ2-1 TRBD2 - TRBV7-7 TGTGCTAGCAGCTCCGGACTAGCGGGGATAGATGAGCAGTTCTTC CASSSGLAGIDEQFF
TRBJ2-1 TRBD1 - TRBV7-8 TGTGCCAGCAGCCCGAGGACAGGGGCCTACAATGAGCAGTTCTTC CASSPRTGAYNEQFF
TRBJ2-7 - - TRBV11-2 TGTGCCAGCAGCTGGCCGACAGTGCCCCTGGACTACGAGCAGTACTTC CASSWPTVPLDYEQYF
TRBJ1-1 TRBD1 - TRBV6-1 TGTGCCAGCAGTGAACATACAGGGGGCATGAACACTGAAGCTTTCTTT CASSEHTGGMNTEAFF
TRBJ2-1 TRBD1 - TRBV5-4 TGTGCCAGCAGCCTAGGGGGCCGCTCCTACAATGAGCAGTTCTTC CASSLGGRSYNEQFF
TRBJ1-2 TRBD1 - TRBV6-6 TGTGCCAGCAGAGTTAGTGGGGGACAGGGCTATGGCTACACCTTC CASRVSGGQGYGYTF
TRBJ2-5 TRBD2 - TRBV9 TGTGCCAGCAGCGCCCGACCGTTAGCGGGGAATCAAGAGACCCAGTACTTC CASSARPLAGNQETQYF
TRBJ2-2 - - TRBV5-1 TGCGCCAGCAGCTCCCTCTCGAACACCGGGGAGCTGTTTTTT CASSSLSNTGELFF
TRBJ1-4 - - TRBV7-2 TGTGCCAGCAGCTTAGGCCTAGGGGGGGCAGGTATTGAAAAACTGTTTTTT CASSLGLGGAGIEKLFF
TRBJ2-2 TRBD2 - TRBV15 TGTGCCACCAGCAGAGAAGCGGGGGGAAACACCGGGGAGCTGTTTTTT CATSREAGGNTGELFF
TRBJ2-5 - - TRBV6-5 TGTGCCAGCAGTTATCACGAGACCCAGTACTTC CASSYHETQYF
TRBJ2-5 TRBD2 - TRBV7-2 TGTGCCAGCAGCTTAGGATCCAGCGGGGAAGAGACCCAGTACTTC CASSLGSSGEETQYF
TRBJ2-5 TRBD2 - TRBV5-1 TGCGCCAGCAGCGAGGGCCGACTAGCGAGGGAGACCCAGTACTTC CASSEGRLARETQYF
TRBJ2-7 TRBD1 - TRBV6-1 TGTGCCAGCAGTGAACTTGGGGGACAGGGCCTGGCCGGGGAGCAGTACTTC CASSELGGQGLAGEQYF
TRBJ2-2 - - TRBV5-6 TGTGCCAGCAGCTTGAGGGGCGGGGAGCTGTTTTTT CASSLRGGELFF
TRBJ1-5 TRBD1 - TRBV19 TGTGCCAGTAGTCTACAGGGGTTTCAGCCCCAGCATTTT CASSLQGFQPQHF
TRBJ1-6 TRBD1 - TRBV2 TGTGCCAGCAGGGCGGACAGGGTCTATAATTCACCCCTCCACTTT CASRADRVYNSPLHF
TRBJ2-7 TRBD2 once TRBV19 TGTGCCAGTAGTATTCAACTAGCGGGGGACGAGCAGTACTTC CASSIQLAGDEQYF
TRBJ2-5 - - TRBV7-2 TGTGCCAGCAGCGCCGATTGGCAAGAGACCCAGTACTTC CASSADWQETQYF
TRBJ1-1 - - TRBV30 TGTGCCTGGAGTGGGCTTACCTACACTGAAGCTTTCTTT CAWSGLTYTEAFF
TRBJ1-2 TRBD1 - TRBV5-1 TGCGCCAGCCGTCAGGGACAGGGGAGGCGCTACACCTTC CASRQGQGRRYTF
TRBJ2-7 - - TRBV11-3 TGTGCCAGCAGCTCCCGAGACTACGAGCAGTACTTC CASSSRDYEQYF
TRBJ2-7 - - TRBV5-6 TGTGCCAGCAGCTTGAGGGAGTCAGGCAGCGAGCAGTACTTC CASSLRESGSEQYF
TRBJ1-5 TRBD1 - TRBV4-3 TGCGCCAGCAGCCAAGGAACAGGGGGCGCGCGAAGCAATCAGCCCCAGCATTTT CASSQGTGGARSNQPQHF
TRBJ2-3 TRBD2 - TRBV5-1 TGCGCCAGCTGTACTAGCGGGGGGTTCACAGATACGCAGTATTTT CASCTSGGFTDTQYF
TRBJ1-1 - - TRBV5-5 TGTGCCAGCACCCGGCAGGGATCTCCGAACACTGAAGCTTTCTTT CASTRQGSPNTEAFF
TRBJ1-4 TRBD1 - TRBV7-2 TGTGCCAGCAGCACAGGGGAGCAGGATGAAAAACTGTTTTTT CASSTGEQDEKLFF
TRBJ1-2 TRBD1 - TRBV7-8 TGTGCCAGCAGCTTCCGGGACAGGGGTATTCGTGGCTACACCTTC CASSFRDRGIRGYTF
TRBJ2-2 - - TRBV5-6 TGTGCCAGCAGCTTGCTGGGCGGACCGAACACCGGGGAGCTGTTTTTT CASSLLGGPNTGELFF
TRBJ1-6 TRBD1 - TRBV7-3 TGTGCCAGCAGCTCGACAGGGTTTGATTCACCCCTCCACTTT CASSSTGFDSPLHF
TRBJ2-1 - - TRBV7-2 TGTGCCAGCAGCTTTAGAACTCGGTATAGCTCCTACAATGAGCAGTTCTTC CASSFRTRYSSYNEQFF